These 8 T cell receptor beta chains originate from one sample sequenced in a study of technical replicates of blood from several donors. The protocol was immunoSEQ multiplex PCR, while the TCRdb copy is restricted to in-frame clones and leaves out a portion. The sample shows tens of thousands of clones, roughly 98% of them seen only once. Sequencing was done on a sample of T cells isolated from PBMCs. The source of these receptors is a human donor in good health.

The genes are TRBV7-6 and TRBJ2-2; 9 bases align to TRBD2. Germline trimming cut 2 bases from V and 4 bases from J; bases unmatched to any gene: 5. CDR1 is SGHVS, CDR2 FNYEAQ, per germline. The CDR3 consists of 16 residues. The CDR3 sequence is CASSLSLAGSTGELFF. CDR3 coding DNA: TGTGCCAGCAGCTTATCCCTAGCGGGGTCCACCGGGGAGCTGTTTTTT.

This chain links TRBV6-6 with TRBJ2-5; 9 bases align to TRBD2. There are 14 residues in the CDR3. Germline trimming cut 4 bases from V and 4 bases from J; bases unmatched to any gene: 4. The germline V gene has CDR1 MNHNY and CDR2 SVGAGI (reference sequence). Written as DNA, the CDR3 is TGTGCCAGCAGTTCCACGACTAGCGGAGAGACCCAGTACTTC. Its protein product is CASSSTTSGETQYF.

The V call is TRBV11-3, the J call TRBJ2-7; the D gene is possibly TRBD2 (6 bases). The CDR3 contains 12 residues. Germline loops: CDR1 SGHNT, CDR2 YENEEA. V lost 5 bases and J lost 3, with 8 bases in between. CDR3 coding DNA: TGTGCCAGCAGCGGGGGAGGCTACGAGCAGTACTTC. This encodes CASSGGGYEQYF.

The genes are TRBV6-6 and TRBJ2-5; tentatively, D is TRBD1 (6 bases). Germline V gene lookup returns CDR1 MNHNY and CDR2 SVGAGI (reference sequence). There are 14 residues in the CDR3. The ends were cut back, 2 bases at V and 4 bases at J, with 11 bases in the middle. As DNA, the CDR3 is TGTGCCAGCAGTTACCCACAGGGCGGAGAGACCCAGTACTTC. Protein sequence: CASSYPQGGETQYF.

V and J are TRBV11-2 and TRBJ1-2, with 7 bases that match TRBD1. The CDR3 consists of 16 residues. Germline trimming cut 6 bases from V and 4 bases from J; bases unmatched to any gene: 14. Germline V CDR1 and CDR2: SGHAT, FQNNGV. CDR3 DNA sequence: TGTGCCAGCAGAAGGCCCTTCCAGGGGGTTGGCTATGGCTACACCTTC. Translating it yields CASRRPFQGVGYGYTF.

The rearrangement links TRBV2 to TRBJ1-6, with 7 positions matching TRBD1. The CDR3 covers 14 residues. The trim removed 4 bases at V and 7 bases at J, leaving 4 bases unmatched. Germline assignment: CDR1 SNHLY and CDR2 FYNNEI. CDR3 sequence: CASSVRGPNSPLHF. The DNA of the CDR3 is TGTGCCAGCAGTGTGAGGGGGCCAAATTCACCCCTCCACTTT.

The rearrangement joins TRBV11-3 to TRBJ2-3; 12 bases are a match to TRBD2. J gave up 8 bases and V 6 bases, and 9 bases lay outside the gene matches. The CDR3 contains 15 residues. Germline CDR1 SGHNT, CDR2 YENEEA. CDR3 protein: CASSRTSGVTGTQYF. CDR3 coding DNA: TGTGCCAGCAGTCGGACTAGCGGGGTCACTGGTACGCAGTATTTT. The full variable domain, in which reference TRBV11-3 and TRBJ2-3 provide the parts outside the CDR3, is EAGVVQSPRYKIIEKKQPVAFWCNPISGHNTLYWYLQNLGQGPELLIRYENEEAVDDSQLPKDRFSAERLKGVDSTLKIQPAELGDSAVYLCASSRTSGVTGTQYFGPGTRLTVL.

V gene TRBV6-5 combines with J gene TRBJ1-3; no definite D call. Trimming took 5 bases from V and 1 from J, leaving 3 bases between them. This CDR3 contains 12 residues. Per germline, CDR1 MNHEY and CDR2 SVGAGI. The CDR3 loop reads CASSESGNTIYF. The CDR3 coding sequence is TGTGCCAGCAGTGAGTCTGGAAACACCATATATTTT.